Listed below are T cell receptor beta chains from one sample, sequenced in a study of T cell repertoires in cytomegalovirus infection. TCRdb re-derived calls from the reads in MiXCR, one entry per CDR3 protein. The data show around 310,000 distinct CDR3 sequences, around a sixth seen once. Sample: PBMCs. The source is a human donor in good health (CMV status not recorded). Some clones in this sample may be carry-over from other donors' samples. Both conserved end residues are part of each CDR3. The D gene is left open where the match is weak. Clone sizes are given selectively: once, few, many, or a class where the clone is expanded.

>.|TRBV5-6|few|TRBJ2-7
CASSSFDRPPSSYEQYF
TGTGCCAGCAGCTCCTTCGACAGGCCCCCAAGCTCCTACGAGCAGTACTTC
>.|TRBV28|few|TRBJ2-1
CASSYVGEQFF
TGTGCCAGCAGTTATGTTGGTGAGCAGTTCTTC
>.|TRBV20-1|few|TRBJ1-1
CSAGTANTEAFF
TGCAGTGCCGGGACCGCTAACACTGAAGCTTTCTTT
>TRBD2|TRBV27|many|TRBJ2-1
CASSLSAASGVYNEQFF
TGTGCCAGCAGTTTATCGGCGGCTAGCGGGGTGTACAATGAGCAGTTCTTC
>.|TRBV6-6|.|TRBJ1-1
CASEDTEAFF
TGTGCCAGCGAGGACACTGAAGCTTTCTTT
>.|TRBV7-2|many|TRBJ2-7
CASSLVSAGLPYEQYF
TGTGCCAGCAGCTTAGTTTCGGCCGGGCTACCCTACGAGCAGTACTTC
>.|TRBV29-1|.|TRBJ1-5
CSVVISTSNQPQHF
TGCAGCGTTGTCATCAGTACCAGCAATCAGCCCCAGCATTTT
>TRBD1|TRBV18|few|TRBJ2-7
CASSPTGTGNYEQYF
TGTGCCAGCTCCCCTACCGGGACAGGGAACTACGAGCAGTACTTC
>TRBD1|TRBV28|.|TRBJ1-4
CASSSWTGRNEKLFF
TGTGCCAGCAGTTCCTGGACAGGGAGAAATGAAAAACTGTTTTTT
>TRBD1|TRBV12-3/TRBV12-4|.|TRBJ2-2
CASSSHRGNTGELFF
TGTGCCAGCAGTTCTCACAGGGGGAACACCGGGGAGCTGTTTTTT
>.|TRBV6-1|many|TRBJ1-4
CASSEFWQGGEKLFF
TGTGCCAGCAGTGAATTTTGGCAGGGAGGTGAAAAACTGTTTTTT
>.|TRBV4-3|many|TRBJ1-3
CASSQEVSGNTIYF
TGCGCCAGCAGCCAAGAAGTATCAGGAAACACCATATATTTT
>.|TRBV6-6|.|TRBJ1-5
CASSYTGILSNQPQHF
TGTGCCAGCAGTTACACGGGCATCCTTAGCAATCAGCCCCAGCATTTT
>TRBD1|TRBV7-8|many|TRBJ2-7
CASSHRVFLGTGESYEQYF
TGTGCCAGCAGCCATAGGGTTTTCCTGGGGACAGGGGAGTCCTACGAGCAGTACTTC
>TRBD1|TRBV2|.|TRBJ2-7
CASSLRDSGYEQYF
TGTGCCAGCAGCCTCCGGGACAGCGGCTACGAGCAGTACTTC
>.|TRBV6-1|few|TRBJ1-2
CASGGQGKGYTF
TGTGCCAGCGGGGGGCAGGGGAAAGGCTACACCTTC
>.|TRBV12-3/TRBV12-4|.|TRBJ1-5
CASSYSGTNQPQHF
TGTGCCAGCAGTTACTCCGGGACCAATCAGCCCCAGCATTTT
>.|TRBV7-2|few|TRBJ1-4
CASSFFPAPTNEKLFF
TGTGCCAGCAGCTTCTTTCCCGCACCAACTAATGAAAAACTGTTTTTT
>TRBD1|TRBV6-5|.|TRBJ2-5
CASSKQGAPQETQYF
TGTGCCAGCAGTAAACAGGGGGCCCCCCAAGAGACCCAGTACTTC
>.|TRBV18|few|TRBJ1-2
CASSSGGAENYGYTF
TGTGCCAGCTCATCTGGGGGGGCGGAGAACTATGGCTACACCTTC
>TRBD1|TRBV12-3/TRBV12-4|many|TRBJ1-2
CASSTRTGTGYGYTF
TGTGCCAGCAGTACGCGGACAGGGACTGGGTATGGCTACACCTTC
>.|TRBV4-1|many|TRBJ2-7
CASSQGLGLSEQYF
TGCGCCAGCAGCCAAGGCCTCGGCCTAAGCGAGCAGTACTTC
>.|TRBV20-1|few|TRBJ2-1
CSAALSSYNEQFF
TGCAGTGCGGCCCTTAGCTCCTACAATGAGCAGTTCTTC
>.|TRBV4-1|.|TRBJ1-6
CASSQDPLVTTYNSPLHF
TGCGCCAGCAGCCAAGATCCCCTGGTCACGACCTATAATTCACCCCTCCACTTT
>TRBD2|TRBV2|few|TRBJ2-7
CASMRERGAAYEQYF
TGTGCCAGCATGAGGGAGCGGGGGGCAGCCTACGAGCAGTACTTC
>.|TRBV20-1|few|TRBJ2-5
CSAVAGWTKTQETQYF
TGCAGTGCCGTCGCCGGTTGGACTAAAACCCAAGAGACCCAGTACTTC
>.|TRBV12-3/TRBV12-4|.|TRBJ2-3
CASILQGSTDTQYF
TGTGCCAGCATCCTACAGGGTAGTACAGATACGCAGTATTTT
>TRBD1|TRBV19|few|TRBJ2-1
CASQGGTGRRQQFF
TGTGCCAGCCAAGGGGGGACAGGTCGCCGCCAGCAGTTCTTC